This TCR beta chain comes out of a study of shared clonotypes between healthy human individuals. V lost 6 bases and J lost 8, with 13 bases in between. Per germline, CDR1 WNHNN and CDR2 SYGVQD (reference sequence). The CDR3 sequence is 13 residues long. For this clone: Its antigen is currently unknown.

Study-wide results and limits: Only blood underwent sampling, and tissue repertoires likely differ.

Replicate sorted-subset PCRs were loaded with roughly 190 ng DNA, roughly 33,000 T cell genomes. The repertoire was sequenced with immunoSEQ multiplex PCR; TCRdb's copy has only in-frame clones and lacks some. The table records 650,000 to 800,000 clones, around 70% of them present only once. The V gene is TRBV10-1, the J gene TRBJ2-2, with unresolved D. Sample: memory CD4+ T cells sorted from blood. Subset of the sample: CD45RA-negative fraction. This receptor was taken from a woman aged 25 to 39 in good health. DNA of the CDR3: TGCGCCAGCAGAACCGGACCCGGGGGGGAGCTGTTTTTT. Translated: CASRTGPGGELFF.